The clone carrying this TCR beta chain has a count of ten or more. Germline CDR1 is SGHAT and CDR2 is FQDESV (reference sequence). V was trimmed by 5 bases and J by 7 bases, leaving 6 bases between them. The CDR3 is 11 residues long. The data stem from a study of T cells in Graves' hyperthyroidism and ophthalmopathy. Template material for amplifying TCR beta CDR3 regions consisted of RNA transcripts. An initial round of RT-PCR targeting the TCR CDR3 relied on the HTBI primer set. TCRdb reprocessed the multiplex PCR reads with MiXCR, giving one entry per CDR3 protein. Among under 400,000 distinct CDR3 sequences listed, approximately 18% were seen once.

This TCR came from a woman aged 50 to 60 with Graves' hyperthyroidism. The chain links TRBV11-1 to TRBJ2-1; D unclear. Sequencing was carried out using blood. The CDR3 DNA reads TGTGCCAGCAGCCCCCAGAATGAGCAGTTCTTC. Translation: CASSPQNEQFF.